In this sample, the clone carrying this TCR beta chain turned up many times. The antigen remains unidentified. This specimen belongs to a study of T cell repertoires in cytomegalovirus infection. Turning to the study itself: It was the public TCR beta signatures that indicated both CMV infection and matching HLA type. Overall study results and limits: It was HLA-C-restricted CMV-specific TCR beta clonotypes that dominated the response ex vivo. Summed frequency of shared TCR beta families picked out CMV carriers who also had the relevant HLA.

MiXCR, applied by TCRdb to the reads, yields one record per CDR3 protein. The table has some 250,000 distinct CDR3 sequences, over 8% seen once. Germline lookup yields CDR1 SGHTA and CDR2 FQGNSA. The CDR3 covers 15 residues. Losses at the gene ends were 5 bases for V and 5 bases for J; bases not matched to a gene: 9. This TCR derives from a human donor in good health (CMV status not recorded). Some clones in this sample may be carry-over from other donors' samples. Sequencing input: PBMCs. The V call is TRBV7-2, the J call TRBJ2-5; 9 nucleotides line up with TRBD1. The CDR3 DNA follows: TGTGCCAGCAGCCGCACCCTCACAGGGGGCGAGACCCAGTACTTC. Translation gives CASSRTLTGGETQYF.